These 10 T cell receptor beta chains were all obtained from the same sample, sequenced in a study of T cells in Graves' hyperthyroidism and ophthalmopathy (dated by TCRdb to between 2018 and 2021). The library was prepared using multiplex PCR. Sequenced on an Illumina HiSeq 2000. Amplification of TCR beta CDR3 regions was carried out from RNA transcripts. For the first round of RT-PCR on the TCR CDR3, the HTBI primer set was used together with the Qiagen OneStep RT-PCR kit. Using fastp trimming at Q25 and MiXCR clonotype assembly, TCRdb reanalyzed the public sequencing data and kept in-frame beta chains. CDR3 protein duplicates are merged, each entry listing the most common genes and DNA. The sample contains 250,000 to 350,000 distinct CDR3 sequences, roughly 17% of them found a single time. The top ten clones comprise approximately 35% of the sample. Material: blood. The receptors stem from a man under 40 with Graves' hyperthyroidism.

This clonotype was seen more than once but under ten times. A much larger clone lies one base from this, so it may be a read error. This sequence joins TRBV20-1 and TRBJ2-7; D is ambiguous. The CDR3 runs to 13 residues. V lost 6 bases, J lost 3 bases, and 15 bases lay in between. Germline CDR1 reads DFQATT; CDR2 reads SNEGSKA (reference sequence). The CDR3 bases are TGCAGTGCCGAGTCGGGCGGTGTCTACGAGCAGTACTTC. This translates into CSAESGGVYEQYF.

This clonotype was observed many times. The genes are TRBV30 and TRBJ2-1; 11 bases fit TRBD2. CDR1 GTSNPN and CDR2 SVGIG come from the germline V gene (reference sequence). CDR3 length equals 16 residues. V lost 8 bases to trimming and J lost 2 bases; unmatched junction nucleotides: 11. The CDR3 spells CAALGVAGGPYNEQFF. CDR3 bases: TGTGCCGCCCTAGGGGTAGCGGGAGGGCCCTACAATGAGCAGTTCTTC.

The rearrangement uses TRBV5-8 and TRBJ2-1; D is undetermined. Germline CDR1 reads SGHTS; CDR2 reads YDEGEE. CDR3 length: 15 residues. The V end lost 1 base, the J end lost 5 bases, and 13 bases lay between the germline ends. CDR3: CASSLWPVLNNEQFF. DNA of the CDR3: TGTGCCAGCAGCTTGTGGCCGGTCTTGAACAATGAGCAGTTCTTC.

Concerning this clonotype: Since a much larger clone is just one base distant, this may be a read error. The chain uses TRBV27 and TRBJ1-6; D not resolved. CDR3 size: 14 residues. CDR1 is MNHEY, CDR2 SMNVEV, per germline (reference sequence). The CDR3 DNA sequence: TGTGCCAGCATAGGGAGCTCCTATAATTCACCCCCCCACTTT. This sequence encodes CASIGSSYNSPPHF.

This clonotype turned up a few times. This rearrangement joins TRBV4-1 to TRBJ2-5, with TRBD2 as a possible D gene (5 bases). Trimming removed 2 bases at V and 5 bases at J, with 15 bases between. Germline-derived CDR1 and CDR2 are MGHRA and YSYEKL. The CDR3 extends over 15 amino acids. The CDR3 DNA reads TGCGCCAGCAGCCAACGAGGGTTCTCCACGGAGACCCAGTACTTC. Protein product: CASSQRGFSTETQYF.

The CDR3 DNA reads TGTGCCAGCAGCTTTCACTATGGCTACACCTTC. It is translated as CASSFHYGYTF. This rearrangement joins TRBV7-2 to TRBJ1-2; unclear D gene. Looked up from germline, CDR1 is SGHTA and CDR2 is FQGNSA. V was cut by 3 bases and J by 3 bases, with 2 bases left in between. The CDR3 loop spans 11 amino acids. Variable domain in full (rest from reference TRBV7-2 and TRBJ1-2): GAGVSQSPSNKVTEKGKDVELRCDPISGHTALYWYRQSLGQGLEFLIYFQGNSAPDKSGLPSDRFSAERTGGSVSTLTIQRTQQEDSAVYLCASSFHYGYTFGSGTRLTVV.

This clonotype was counted only a few times. The chain couples TRBV9 to TRBJ1-5; D possibly corresponds to TRBD1 (5 bases). The V and J ends lost 0 bases and 0 bases respectively, with 13 bases between them. The CDR3 covers 17 residues. The V gene's germline CDR1 is SGDLS and CDR2 YYNGEE. The CDR3 reads CASSVGQRAYSNQPQHF. The CDR3 bases are TGTGCCAGCAGCGTAGGACAGCGCGCGTATAGCAATCAGCCCCAGCATTTT.

This clonotype occurred many times. V usage is TRBV20-1 and J usage is TRBJ1-5, with D perhaps matching TRBD1 (5 bases). The V and J ends lost 3 bases and 0 bases respectively, with 12 bases between them. The CDR3 contains 15 residues. Germline loops: CDR1 DFQATT, CDR2 SNEGSKA (reference sequence). CDR3 amino acids: CSASRGPSSNQPQHF. The DNA of the CDR3 is TGCAGTGCTAGCCGGGGACCCAGTAGCAATCAGCCCCAGCATTTT.

This clonotype has more than one count but fewer than ten. V and J are TRBV5-1 and TRBJ2-5, with D uncertain. This CDR3 has 13 residues. From germline, CDR1 is SGHRS and CDR2 YFSETQ. Trimming cost V 7 bases and J 4 bases, with 14 bases left between them. CDR3 nucleotide sequence: TGCGCCAGCCAACAGCTGCTGGGAGAGACCCAGTACTTC. It specifies CASQQLLGETQYF.

With regard to this clonotype: It may be a read error: a sequence one base away is much more abundant. The chain carries TRBV28 and TRBJ2-7; 8 nucleotides line up with TRBD2. CDR1 is MDHEN and CDR2 is SYDVKM in the germline V gene. The length of the CDR3 is 15 residues. CDR3 sequence: CAGSFVAGPSYEQYF. CDR3 DNA: TGTGCCGGCAGTTTTGTAGCGGGGCCCTCCTACGAGCAGTACTTC.